These T cell receptor beta chains were read from a single sample in a study of memory CD4+ T cells and cytomegalovirus serostatus. Here immunoSEQ multiplex PCR was the method, and the copy in TCRdb shows in-frame clones only, minus some. The sample includes approximately 44,000 clones, 76% of them seen just once. The sequenced sample consisted of memory CD4+ T cells from blood. These receptors were collected from an adult in good health and CMV-seronegative. The CDR3 runs from the conserved cysteine through the conserved F or W. Each record gives: J gene, clone size, D gene, V gene, CDR3 length, CDR3 protein, CDR3 DNA. A D gene is named only where the DNA matches it firmly. Rows give clone size only sometimes, using once, few, many, or a class for an expanded clone.

>TRBJ1-5|once|NA|TRBV2|12
CASRDLSQPQHF
TGTGCCAGCAGGGATCTGAGTCAGCCCCAGCATTTT
>TRBJ1-2|NA|NA|TRBV5-5|15
CASSLRGIEGHGYTF
TGTGCCAGCAGCCTCAGGGGAATCGAAGGTCATGGCTACACCTTC
>TRBJ1-5|NA|NA|TRBV28|15
CASSLQGGRVQPQHF
TGTGCCAGCAGTTTACAGGGAGGGAGGGTTCAGCCCCAGCATTTT
>TRBJ1-5|NA|NA|TRBV11-2|15
CASSFGTGSNQPQHF
TGTGCCAGCAGCTTCGGGACGGGTAGCAATCAGCCCCAGCATTTT
>TRBJ1-2|NA|NA|TRBV28|13
CASSLPGRRGYTF
TGTGCCAGCAGTTTACCGGGGAGGAGGGGCTACACCTTC
>TRBJ2-7|NA|TRBD1|TRBV18|15
CASSRQGIEMGEQYF
TGTGCCAGCTCAAGACAGGGGATTGAGATGGGGGAGCAGTACTTC
>TRBJ2-1|NA|TRBD1|TRBV10-3|16
CAISRQGEVSYNEQFF
TGTGCCATCAGTCGACAGGGGGAGGTGTCCTACAATGAGCAGTTCTTC
>TRBJ2-1|NA|TRBD2|TRBV5-1|15
CASSSGLAAHNEQFF
TGCGCCAGCAGCTCGGGACTAGCGGCACACAATGAGCAGTTCTTC
>TRBJ1-6|NA|NA|TRBV7-6|17
CASSLVDSYNSNSPLHF
TGTGCCAGCAGCTTAGTGGACAGTTACAATAGTAATTCACCCCTCCACTTT
>TRBJ2-2|NA|TRBD2|TRBV2|15
CASSGRGGAPGELFF
TGTGCCAGCAGTGGACGCGGGGGGGCCCCCGGGGAGCTGTTTTTT
>TRBJ1-5|few|NA|TRBV7-9|13
CASSLTGEQPQHF
TGTGCCAGCAGCTTAACAGGAGAACAGCCCCAGCATTTT
>TRBJ2-3|NA|NA|TRBV5-1|15
CASSLDASSTDTQYF
TGCGCCAGCAGCTTGGATGCCAGCAGCACAGATACGCAGTATTTT
>TRBJ1-5|NA|TRBD1|TRBV4-2|16
CASSQGADRPNQPQHF
TGTGCCAGCAGCCAAGGCGCGGACAGGCCAAATCAGCCCCAGCATTTT
>TRBJ1-4|NA|NA|TRBV5-1|14
CASSLAGTNEKLFF
TGCGCCAGCAGCTTGGCGGGAACTAATGAAAAACTGTTTTTT
>TRBJ1-3|NA|NA|TRBV7-9|15
CASSPPGDSGNTIYF
TGTGCCAGCAGCCCCCCCGGGGACTCTGGAAACACCATATATTTT
>TRBJ1-5|NA|NA|TRBV28|10
CASGGQPQHF
TGTGCCAGCGGAGGTCAGCCCCAGCATTTT
>TRBJ1-5|NA|TRBD1|TRBV12-5|13
CASAGTGNQPQHF
TGTGCTTCCGCCGGGACAGGCAATCAGCCCCAGCATTTT
>TRBJ2-5|few|NA|TRBV7-2|14
CASSADRRVETQYF
TGTGCCAGCAGCGCGGACAGGAGGGTGGAGACCCAGTACTTC
>TRBJ1-6|NA|TRBD1|TRBV5-1|16
CASSLKPQGTGSPLHF
TGCGCCAGCAGCCTAAAACCACAGGGGACGGGTTCACCCCTCCACTTT
>TRBJ1-1|NA|NA|TRBV5-1|17
CASSLDHGQGGNTEAFF
TGCGCCAGCAGCTTGGATCACGGGCAGGGCGGGAACACTGAAGCTTTCTTT
>TRBJ1-2|NA|NA|TRBV28|14
CASSADHGPYGYTF
TGTGCCAGCAGTGCTGACCACGGCCCCTATGGCTACACCTTC
>TRBJ2-4|NA|NA|TRBV5-1|17
CASSLGGGRGAKNIQYF
TGCGCCAGCAGCTTGGGAGGGGGGCGCGGAGCCAAAAACATTCAGTACTTC
>TRBJ1-1|NA|TRBD1|TRBV28|12
CAIMTGGTEAFF
TGTGCCATCATGACAGGGGGCACTGAAGCTTTCTTT
>TRBJ2-3|NA|NA|TRBV11-2|15
CASSLFESYADTQYF
TGTGCCAGCAGCTTATTCGAGTCCTACGCAGATACGCAGTATTTT
>TRBJ1-2|NA|TRBD1|TRBV11-3|15
CASSLGQGANYGYTF
TGTGCCAGCAGCTTGGGACAGGGGGCCAACTATGGCTACACCTTC
>TRBJ2-7|NA|NA|TRBV9|15
CASSVVIGPSYEQYF
TGTGCCAGCAGCGTAGTAATAGGCCCCTCCTACGAGCAGTACTTC